Sequencing of this TCR beta chain was carried out in a study of blood T cell repertoires in COVID-19. About the research overall: Italy, Spain and the United States were the sources of the convalescent and acute COVID-19 samples.

The assay was immunoSEQ multiplex PCR, and TCRdb's table has in-frame clones only and misses some. The repertoire holds under 500,000 clones, with about 90% as singletons. The sample consisted of PBMCs or T cells enriched from blood (not recorded which). The source of this sequence is a young woman with acute COVID-19.

Here the CDR3 reads CASSTKTGWVSTEAFF. As DNA, the CDR3 is TGTGCCAGCAGTACGAAGACAGGGTGGGTCAGCACTGAAGCTTTCTTT. The chain combines TRBV5-4 with TRBJ1-1, with TRBD1 matching 7 bases. The CDR3 is 16 residues long. Germline V gives CDR1 SGHNT, CDR2 YYREEE (reference sequence). V was clipped by 5 bases and J by 4 bases; unmatched bases: 14.